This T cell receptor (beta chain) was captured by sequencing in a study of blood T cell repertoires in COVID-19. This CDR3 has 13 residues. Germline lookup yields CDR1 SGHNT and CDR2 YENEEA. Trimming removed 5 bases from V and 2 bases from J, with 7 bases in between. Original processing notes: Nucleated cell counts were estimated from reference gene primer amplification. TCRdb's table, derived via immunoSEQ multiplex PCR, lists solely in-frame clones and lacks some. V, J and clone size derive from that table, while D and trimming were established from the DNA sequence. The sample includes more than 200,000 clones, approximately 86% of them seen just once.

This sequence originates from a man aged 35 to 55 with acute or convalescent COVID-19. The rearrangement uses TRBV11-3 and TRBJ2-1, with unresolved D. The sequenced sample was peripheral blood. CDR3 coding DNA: TGTGCCAGCAGCGGCGGAACCTACAATGAGCAGTTCTTC. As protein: CASSGGTYNEQFF.